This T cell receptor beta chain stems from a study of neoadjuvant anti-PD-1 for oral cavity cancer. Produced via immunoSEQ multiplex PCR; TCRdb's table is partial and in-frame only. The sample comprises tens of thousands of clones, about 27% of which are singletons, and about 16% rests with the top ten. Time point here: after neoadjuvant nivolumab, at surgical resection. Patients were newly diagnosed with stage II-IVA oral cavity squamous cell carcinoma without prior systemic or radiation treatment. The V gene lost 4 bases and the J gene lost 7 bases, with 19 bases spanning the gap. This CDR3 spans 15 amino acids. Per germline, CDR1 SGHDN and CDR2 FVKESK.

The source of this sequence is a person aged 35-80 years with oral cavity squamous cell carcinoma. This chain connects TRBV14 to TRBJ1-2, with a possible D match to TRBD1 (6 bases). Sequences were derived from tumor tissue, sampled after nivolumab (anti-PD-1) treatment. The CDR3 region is CASSLSGGGYRGYTF. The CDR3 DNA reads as TGTGCCAGCAGCCTATCAGGAGGGGGATATCGTGGCTACACCTTC.